The clone carrying this T cell receptor beta chain appeared once. At one of its ends the junction is not consistent with the germline gene, which may arise from a read error. Under the authors' procedure: The authors estimated nucleated cell counts from reference gene primer amplification. Generated by immunoSEQ multiplex PCR, the TCRdb table keeps only in-frame clones and is missing some. Clone size and V and J calls were adopted from that table, with D and trimming inferred from the DNA. The table lists approximately 120,000 clones, 84% of them singletons. The CDR3 covers 16 residues. Germline loops: CDR1 WSHSY, CDR2 SAAADI. The source of the sample is a study of blood T cell repertoires in COVID-19. Across the study: Samples of COVID-19 (acute and convalescent) were obtained from the United States, Italy and Spain. From T cells, B-cell-depleted T cells, or PBMCs came the material, which was cDNA or gDNA.

The TCR comes from a human donor in a cohort sampled during active COVID-19. This sequence joins TRBV10-2 and TRBJ1-1, with 8 positions matching TRBD1. Sequencing was done on a sample of peripheral blood. The CDR3 reads CAGSDGRGRADTEAFF. The CDR3 nucleotides are TGCGCCGGCAGTGACGGCAGGGGGCGAGCGGACACTGAAGCTTTCTTT.